The T cell receptor (beta chain) described here comes from a study of tissue T cells after allogeneic stem cell transplantation. General study findings and limits: Anatomically similar tissues had similar TCR repertoires within each patient. Across patients, clones rarely overlapped, yet motif clusters were shared tissue-specifically.

As for this clone: Its target is not known. The genes are named according to mouse.

Sequenced by immunoSEQ multiplex PCR; TCRdb stores in-frame clones only, minus some. Among over 45,000 clones, approximately 73% were seen once, and the ten largest hold 0.55%. The sample comprised sorted cells pooled from one or two spleens. This clonotype was sampled from a pool of C57BL/6 mice in good health.

CDR3 region: CASSPTGGAAETLYF. CDR3 DNA (partial): TGTGCCAGCAGCCCGACTGGGGGGGCTGCAGAAACGCTGTAT. The chain recombines TRBV3 with TRBJ2-3; 12 nucleotides match TRBD2. The observed sequence ends 1 residue before the CDR3 terminus, with the missing tail filled in from the germline J gene. Trimming cost V 5 bases and J 2 bases; bases outside gene matches: 2. The CDR3 totals 15 residues. CDR1 SNHLY and CDR2 FYNGKV come from the germline V gene (reference sequence).